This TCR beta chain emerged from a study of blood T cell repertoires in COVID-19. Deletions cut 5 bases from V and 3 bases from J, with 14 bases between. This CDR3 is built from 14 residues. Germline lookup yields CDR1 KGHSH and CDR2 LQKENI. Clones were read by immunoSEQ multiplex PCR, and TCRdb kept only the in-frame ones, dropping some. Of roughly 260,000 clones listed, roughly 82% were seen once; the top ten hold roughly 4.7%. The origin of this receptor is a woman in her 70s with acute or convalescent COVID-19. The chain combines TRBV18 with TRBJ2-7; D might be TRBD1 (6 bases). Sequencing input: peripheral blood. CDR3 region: CASSSRTEVYEQYF. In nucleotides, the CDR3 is TGTGCCAGCTCATCTCGGACAGAAGTCTACGAGCAGTACTTC.